This entry lists 11 T cell receptor beta chains sequenced from one sample in a study of CD8 T cells in ankylosing spondylitis. Antigens for these TCRs are unknown. TCRdb used MiXCR to reprocess the 5' RACE reads, holding one entry per CDR3 protein. This table holds about 840,000 distinct CDR3 sequences, roughly 12% found once. Notes on the study in general: Ankylosing spondylitis blood appeared to carry a characteristic TCR beta motif of roughly eight highly homologous variants.

The sequencing input was blood, either unsorted or a sorted T cell fraction (not recorded which). The receptors come from a male donor with ankylosing spondylitis.

In its sample, this clonotype was seen a few times. V usage is TRBV5-1 and J usage is TRBJ1-1; D might be TRBD1 (5 bases). The CDR3 extends over 14 amino acids. Germline CDR1 is SGHRS and CDR2 is YFSETQ. V lost 3 bases, J lost 7 bases, and 16 bases lay in between. The chain's CDR3 is CASSSGRTYREAFF. Written as DNA, the CDR3 is TGCGCCAGCAGCTCGGGAAGGACATACCGTGAAGCTTTCTTT. The variable domain in full, completed from reference TRBV5-1 and TRBJ1-1, reads KAGVTQTPRYLIKTRGQQVTLSCSPISGHRSVSWYQQTPGQGLQFLFEYFSETQRNKGNFPGRFSGRQFSNSRSEMNVSTLELGDSALYLCASSSGRTYREAFFGQGTRLTVV.

This rearrangement joins TRBV7-3 to TRBJ2-2; a weak D match, TRBD1 (5 bases). V lost 4 bases to trimming and J lost 0 bases, with 12 bases between them. The CDR3 is made up of 16 amino acids. Germline-derived CDR1 and CDR2 are SGHTA and FQGTGA. CDR3 nucleotide sequence: TGTGCCAGCAGCTCCCAGGGCGCCACGAACACCGGGGAGCTGTTTTTT. Translating gives CASSSQGATNTGELFF.

This clonotype appeared a few times. The chain is built from TRBV6-2 or TRBV6-3 and TRBJ1-1; D remains ambiguous. Trimming shortened V by 8 bases and J by 0 bases, and 13 bases separated the two germline ends. CDR3 size: 14 residues. CDR1 MNHEY and CDR2 SVGEGT come from the germline V gene. CDR3 loop: CASAHRGVNTEAFF. As DNA, the CDR3 is TGTGCCAGCGCACACCGAGGTGTGAACACTGAAGCTTTCTTT.

This clonotype came up many times. The genes are TRBV7-2 and TRBJ2-7; possibly TRBD2 for D (6 bases). From germline, CDR1 is SGHTA and CDR2 FQGNSA. V was clipped by 6 bases and J by 6 bases, with 18 bases between them. This CDR3 has 14 amino acids. The chain's CDR3 is CASREGGIFGEQYF. CDR3 nucleotides: TGTGCCAGCAGGGAAGGCGGGATTTTTGGCGAGCAGTACTTC. Combining the CDR3 with reference TRBV7-2 and TRBJ2-7 gives the whole variable domain GAGVSQSPSNKVTEKGKDVELRCDPISGHTALYWYRQSLGQGLEFLIYFQGNSAPDKSGLPSDRFSAERTGGSVSTLTIQRTQQEDSAVYLCASREGGIFGEQYFGPGTRLTVT.

This clonotype was seen repeatedly, ten times or more. V gene TRBV20-1 combines with J gene TRBJ1-5; D is uncertain. The CDR3 is 14 amino acids. Germline V CDR1 and CDR2: DFQATT, SNEGSKA (reference sequence). Trimming pared 3 bases from V and 5 bases from J, leaving 14 bases between. The CDR3 loop is CSASKALGDQPQHF. The CDR3 region has the DNA TGCAGTGCTAGTAAGGCCTTGGGTGATCAGCCCCAGCATTTT.

Many counts were recorded for this clonotype. This chain connects TRBV29-1 to TRBJ1-5, with TRBD1 as a possible D gene (6 bases). The length of the CDR3 is 18 residues. V was trimmed by 3 bases and J by 0 bases, leaving 21 bases between them. CDR1 SQVTM and CDR2 ANQGSEA come from the germline V gene. CDR3 residues: CSVEFRGRGPNSNQPQHF. The DNA for the CDR3 is TGCAGCGTTGAGTTCCGGGGGCGAGGGCCTAATAGCAATCAGCCCCAGCATTTT.

This clonotype showed up many times. The rearrangement uses TRBV7-3 and TRBJ2-7; TRBD2 is a possible D gene (6 bases). The CDR3 totals 18 residues. Germline V CDR1 and CDR2: SGHTA, FQGTGA. V lost 0 bases and J 6 bases, leaving 24 bases between the germline ends. The CDR3 sequence: CASSLTMRGQNSGAEQYF. In DNA, the CDR3 is TGTGCCAGCAGCTTAACCATGCGGGGCCAAAACAGTGGAGCCGAGCAGTACTTC.

CDR3 loop: CSARTGLAGAYEQYF. The CDR3 coding sequence is TGCAGTGCTAGAACGGGACTAGCGGGAGCCTACGAGCAGTACTTC. The chain carries TRBV20-1 and TRBJ2-7, with 14 bases fitting TRBD2. The germline gives CDR1 DFQATT, CDR2 SNEGSKA (reference sequence). The CDR3 loop spans 15 amino acids. V dropped 2 bases and J dropped 2; count of bases not matched to a gene: 2.

CDR3 DNA: TGCAGTGCTTCCTGGACTAGCGGGGGGCCCCTCTCCTACGAGCAGTACTTC. Translating gives CSASWTSGGPLSYEQYF. This chain joins TRBV20-1 and TRBJ2-7; 14 nucleotides match TRBD2. The CDR3 is 17 amino acids. Trimming took 5 bases from V and 0 from J; bases not matched to a gene: 9. Germline CDR1 is DFQATT and CDR2 is SNEGSKA (reference sequence).

This chain connects TRBV20-1 to TRBJ2-3; 10 nucleotides line up with TRBD2. Germline lookup yields CDR1 DFQATT and CDR2 SNEGSKA (reference sequence). The CDR3 has 16 residues. Unmatched junction bases numbered 10, after V lost 3 bases and J lost 4 bases. CDR3 sequence: CSASGRAGGIADTQYF. The CDR3 DNA reads as TGCAGTGCTAGTGGGAGAGCGGGGGGGATCGCAGATACGCAGTATTTT.

The sample holds a few counts of this clonotype. The chain recombines TRBV7-9 with TRBJ2-7; perhaps TRBD1 as D (5 bases). Germline V gene lookup returns CDR1 SEHNR and CDR2 FQNEAQ (reference sequence). Trimming took 5 bases from V and 5 from J, leaving 13 bases between them. This CDR3 comprises 13 residues. CDR3 DNA: TGTGCCAGCAGCAGAATCCAGGGTAACGAGCAGTACTTC. Protein: CASSRIQGNEQYF.